This T cell receptor beta chain was sequenced during a study of blood T cell repertoires in COVID-19. Turning to the study itself: The study drew acute and convalescent COVID-19 samples from the United States, Italy and Spain. PBMCs, B-cell-depleted T cells, or T cells were the source of the cDNA or gDNA that made up the material.

This clone has only a few counts. Original processing methods: Nucleated cell counts were estimated from reference gene primer amplification. Sequencing used immunoSEQ multiplex PCR; TCRdb keeps in-frame clones, though not all of them. V, J and clone size reflect that table, while D and trimming were determined from the DNA. The sample has 250,000 to 350,000 clones; about 91% are singletons. The CDR3 is 13 residues long. Germline CDR1 and CDR2: SGHTA and FQGNSA. Trimming took 10 bases from V and 8 from J, leaving 20 bases between them. V and J are TRBV7-2 and TRBJ1-2; D is possibly TRBD1 (5 bases). Material for sequencing was peripheral blood. The sequence came from a woman aged 25 to 39 who had recovered from COVID-19. CDR3 nucleotide sequence: TGTGCCATCTCGATTTCAGGGTTCGGGGGCTACACCTTC. Its translation: CAISISGFGGYTF.